These T cell receptor beta chains were read from a single sample in a study of cytomegalovirus exposure and HLA in healthy donors. The assay was immunoSEQ multiplex PCR, and TCRdb's table has in-frame clones only and misses some. The table lists roughly 100,000 clones, about 71% of them singletons, with 3% to 4% in the top ten. Sequencing was performed on PBMCs. Receptors were obtained from a woman aged 45 to 65 in good health and CMV-seronegative. Each CDR3 is given without its conserved first and last residue.

j_call: TRBJ2-6
v_call: TRBV28
cdr3_aa: ASSPPGLVTGANVLT

j_call: TRBJ2-3
v_call: TRBV10-3
cdr3_aa: AISGLADADTQY

j_call: TRBJ2-1
v_call: TRBV9
cdr3_aa: ASGGTGFNEQF

j_call: TRBJ2-1
v_call: TRBV18
cdr3_aa: ASSPGTSGGYNEQF

j_call: TRBJ1-1
v_call: TRBV28
cdr3_aa: ASSFTGTLNTEAF

j_call: TRBJ2-3
v_call: TRBV7-9
cdr3_aa: ASSLVASGADTQY

j_call: TRBJ2-7
v_call: TRBV7-6
cdr3_aa: ASSLGAGGYEQY

j_call: TRBJ1-2
v_call: TRBV2
cdr3_aa: ARRDRGTLGYGYT

j_call: TRBJ1-3
v_call: TRBV18
cdr3_aa: ASSLDRPSRSGNTIY

j_call: TRBJ2-5
v_call: TRBV10-2
cdr3_aa: ASSGDRAVAQY

j_call: TRBJ2-5
v_call: TRBV5-1
cdr3_aa: ASSLTLAGGETQY

j_call: TRBJ1-3
v_call: TRBV5-4
cdr3_aa: ASSFQGGGNTIY

j_call: TRBJ1-5
v_call: TRBV19
cdr3_aa: ASRAGTGMRQPQH

j_call: TRBJ1-2
v_call: TRBV14
cdr3_aa: ASSQDSRGGYT

j_call: TRBJ2-2
v_call: TRBV5-1
cdr3_aa: ASSLSSSAVTGELF

j_call: TRBJ2-3
v_call: TRBV19
cdr3_aa: ASSIRGLNTDTQY

j_call: TRBJ2-3
v_call: TRBV29-1
cdr3_aa: SVGHLSTDTQY

j_call: TRBJ2-3
v_call: TRBV11-2
cdr3_aa: ASSLTLSTDTQY

j_call: TRBJ2-7
v_call: TRBV27
cdr3_aa: ASSYTSGSTYEQY

j_call: TRBJ1-2
v_call: TRBV13
cdr3_aa: ASSTQGTFGYT

j_call: TRBJ1-2
v_call: TRBV5-5
cdr3_aa: ASSLGQGWDGYT

j_call: TRBJ1-2
v_call: TRBV2
cdr3_aa: ASSEAQGSSGYT

j_call: TRBJ2-1
v_call: TRBV5-1
cdr3_aa: ASTQGSGGASPNEQF

j_call: TRBJ2-1
v_call: TRBV5-1
cdr3_aa: ASSLEAGLSYNEQF

j_call: TRBJ2-1
v_call: TRBV6-1
cdr3_aa: AISPSLGWRNEQF

j_call: TRBJ1-1
v_call: TRBV6-1
cdr3_aa: ASSGAIPRAF

j_call: TRBJ2-3
v_call: TRBV15
cdr3_aa: ATSIALDEATDTQY

j_call: TRBJ1-1
v_call: TRBV13
cdr3_aa: ASSLGGTLNTEAF

j_call: TRBJ1-5
v_call: TRBV30
cdr3_aa: AWSSGLTADQPQH

j_call: TRBJ2-1
v_call: TRBV9
cdr3_aa: ASSVGTSFGTNEQF

j_call: TRBJ2-2
v_call: TRBV9
cdr3_aa: ASSVGGRANTGELF

j_call: TRBJ2-7
v_call: TRBV21-1
cdr3_aa: ASITQARRVAKKDPLDEQY

j_call: TRBJ2-7
v_call: TRBV7-2
cdr3_aa: ASSPGQGAFYEQY

j_call: TRBJ2-1
v_call: TRBV7-2
cdr3_aa: ASSRFSGTGGYNEQF

j_call: TRBJ1-1
v_call: TRBV7-8
cdr3_aa: ASRSPGQTTQAF

j_call: TRBJ1-2
v_call: TRBV14
cdr3_aa: AGSRDISYGYT

j_call: TRBJ2-1
v_call: TRBV5-4
cdr3_aa: ASSALGTIYNEQF

j_call: TRBJ2-5
v_call: TRBV11-2
cdr3_aa: ASSLEERGGFRETQY

j_call: TRBJ2-1
v_call: TRBV4-1
cdr3_aa: ASSRGDTGRPMQQF

j_call: TRBJ2-7
v_call: TRBV11-2
cdr3_aa: ASSHLPGQGDYEQY

j_call: TRBJ1-1
v_call: TRBV5-5
cdr3_aa: ASSFEGQGLGAF

j_call: TRBJ2-5
v_call: TRBV9
cdr3_aa: ASSVARKGETQY

j_call: TRBJ2-1
v_call: TRBV29-1
cdr3_aa: SVIRDKAYNEQF

j_call: TRBJ2-1
v_call: TRBV9
cdr3_aa: ASSVAPDGGGSEQF

j_call: TRBJ1-2
v_call: TRBV4-2
cdr3_aa: ASSPPDREGYGYT

j_call: TRBJ2-1
v_call: TRBV12-5
cdr3_aa: ASGLVHGGEQF

j_call: TRBJ2-1
v_call: TRBV4-2
cdr3_aa: ASSLRPTTGTISYNEQF

j_call: TRBJ2-1
v_call: TRBV29-1
cdr3_aa: SVVSGSRTYNEQF

j_call: TRBJ2-3
v_call: TRBV7-2
cdr3_aa: ASSLAAGGTQY

j_call: TRBJ2-1
v_call: TRBV21-1
cdr3_aa: ASSKVSDYNEQF

j_call: TRBJ2-7
v_call: TRBV11-3
cdr3_aa: ASSLGQRSDEQY

j_call: TRBJ1-1
v_call: TRBV7-2
cdr3_aa: ASSLAARGEAF

j_call: TRBJ1-5
v_call: TRBV18
cdr3_aa: ASSPRQNNQPQH

j_call: TRBJ1-2
v_call: TRBV18
cdr3_aa: ASSPGQGTFGYT

j_call: TRBJ2-7
v_call: TRBV2
cdr3_aa: ASIEGKDEQY

j_call: TRBJ1-3
v_call: TRBV29-1
cdr3_aa: SVTGENGNTIY